This TCR beta chain was identified in a study of beta chain features in type 1 diabetes. Broader study findings: People with Type 1 diabetes carried modestly yet significantly shorter TCRB CDR3s in all four CD4+ subsets.

In the case of this clone: The target antigen is unknown.

The entirety of the isolated RNA underwent reverse transcription, so expressed TCRB transcripts were sequenced. Sequencing was performed with immunoSEQ multiplex PCR; in TCRdb, only in-frame clones are kept and a portion is missing. The data contain roughly 290,000 clones, about 15% of them singletons. The CDR3 extends over 18 amino acids. Trimming removed 4 bases from V and 2 bases from J; junction bases left unmatched: 13. Germline V gene data show CDR1 as SGHRS and CDR2 as YFSETQ. The chain uses TRBV5-1 and TRBJ2-4; 9 nucleotides agree with TRBD1. Sequencing used naive CD4+ T cells from blood. This clonotype was sampled from a man younger than 30 with type 1 diabetes. The CDR3 spells CASSQVGGTGRTKNIQYF. CDR3 DNA: TGCGCCAGCAGCCAGGTCGGGGGGACAGGGCGGACCAAAAACATTCAGTACTTC.